The source of this TCR beta chain is a study of blood T cell repertoires in COVID-19. The wider study: Some COVID-19 samples were acute and others convalescent; all came from the United States, Italy and Spain. From T cells, B-cell-depleted T cells, or PBMCs came the material, which was cDNA or gDNA.

Study processing details: Estimation of nucleated cell counts was performed using reference gene primer amplification. Sequencing was performed with immunoSEQ multiplex PCR; in TCRdb, only in-frame clones are kept and a portion is missing. D and trimming come from the DNA, and the V and J calls and clone size come from that table. The repertoire consists of 91,000 or so clones, with more than 70% occurring once and the leading ten covering 13%. Trimming removed 0 bases at V and 3 bases at J, with 12 bases between. Germline lookup yields CDR1 SGHNT and CDR2 YYREEE (reference sequence). This CDR3 has 16 amino acids.

Material: peripheral blood. The chain couples TRBV5-4 to TRBJ2-2; perhaps TRBD1 as D (6 bases). The sequence was obtained from a woman in her sixties in a cohort sampled during active or convalescent COVID-19. CDR3 loop: CASSLGGPRDTGELFF. As DNA, the CDR3 is TGTGCCAGCAGCTTGGGGGGGCCGCGGGACACCGGGGAGCTGTTTTTT.